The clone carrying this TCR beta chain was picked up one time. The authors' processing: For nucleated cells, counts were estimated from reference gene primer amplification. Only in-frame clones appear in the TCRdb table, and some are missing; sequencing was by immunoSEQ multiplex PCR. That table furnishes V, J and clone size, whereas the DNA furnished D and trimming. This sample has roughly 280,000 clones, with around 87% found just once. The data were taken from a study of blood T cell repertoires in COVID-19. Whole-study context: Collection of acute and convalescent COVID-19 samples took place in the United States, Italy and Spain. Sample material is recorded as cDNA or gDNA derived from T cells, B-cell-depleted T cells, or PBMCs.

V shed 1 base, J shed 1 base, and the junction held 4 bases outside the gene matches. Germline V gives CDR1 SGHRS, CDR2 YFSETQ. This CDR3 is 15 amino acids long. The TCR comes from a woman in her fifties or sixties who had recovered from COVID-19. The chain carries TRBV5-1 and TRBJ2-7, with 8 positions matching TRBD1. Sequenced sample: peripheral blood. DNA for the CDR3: TGCGCCAGCAGCTTGTACAGGGGGACTTCCTACGAGCAGTACTTC. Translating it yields CASSLYRGTSYEQYF.